This entry describes one T cell receptor beta chain. Authors' analysis steps: Estimation of nucleated cell counts relied on the amplification of reference gene primers. The repertoire was sequenced with immunoSEQ multiplex PCR; TCRdb's copy has only in-frame clones and lacks some. V and J calls plus clone size are reproduced from that table; the DNA served to infer D and trimming. The sample records about 120,000 clones, around 86% being singletons. The data were taken from a study of blood T cell repertoires in COVID-19. Across the study: The cDNA or gDNA used as material had been derived from T cells, B-cell-depleted T cells, or PBMCs.

Sequencing was performed on peripheral blood. The clonotype originates from a man at least 80 years old with acute or convalescent COVID-19.

DNA of the CDR3: TGTGCCAGCAGTTACCCTAGCGGGAGGAACTACAATGAGCAGTTCTTC. It translates to CASSYPSGRNYNEQFF. The chain joins TRBV6-2 or TRBV6-3 to TRBJ2-1; 11 bases fit TRBD2. The CDR3 is 16 residues long. Germline V lookup: CDR1 MNHEY, CDR2 SVGEGT. V lost 2 bases and J lost 3; bases outside the gene matches: 3.